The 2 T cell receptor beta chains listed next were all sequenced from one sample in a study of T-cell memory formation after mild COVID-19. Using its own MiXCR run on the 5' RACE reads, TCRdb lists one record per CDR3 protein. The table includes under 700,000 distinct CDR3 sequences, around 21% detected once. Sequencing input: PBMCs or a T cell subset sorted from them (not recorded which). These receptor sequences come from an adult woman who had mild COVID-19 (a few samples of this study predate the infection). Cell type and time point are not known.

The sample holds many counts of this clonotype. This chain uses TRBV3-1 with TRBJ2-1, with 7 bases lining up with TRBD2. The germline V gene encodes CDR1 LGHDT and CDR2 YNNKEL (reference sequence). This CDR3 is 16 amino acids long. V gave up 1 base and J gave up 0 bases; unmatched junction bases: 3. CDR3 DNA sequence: TGTGCCAGCAGCCAAGCGGGCGGGAGCTCCTACAATGAGCAGTTCTTC. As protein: CASSQAGGSSYNEQFF.

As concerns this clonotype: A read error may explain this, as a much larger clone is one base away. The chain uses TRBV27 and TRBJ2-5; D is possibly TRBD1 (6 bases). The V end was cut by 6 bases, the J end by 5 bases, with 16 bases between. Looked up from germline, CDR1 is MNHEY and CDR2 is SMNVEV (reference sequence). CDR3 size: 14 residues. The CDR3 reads CASRPDRCSETQYF. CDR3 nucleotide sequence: TGTGCCAGCAGGCCCGACAGGTGTTCGGAGACCCAGTACTTC.